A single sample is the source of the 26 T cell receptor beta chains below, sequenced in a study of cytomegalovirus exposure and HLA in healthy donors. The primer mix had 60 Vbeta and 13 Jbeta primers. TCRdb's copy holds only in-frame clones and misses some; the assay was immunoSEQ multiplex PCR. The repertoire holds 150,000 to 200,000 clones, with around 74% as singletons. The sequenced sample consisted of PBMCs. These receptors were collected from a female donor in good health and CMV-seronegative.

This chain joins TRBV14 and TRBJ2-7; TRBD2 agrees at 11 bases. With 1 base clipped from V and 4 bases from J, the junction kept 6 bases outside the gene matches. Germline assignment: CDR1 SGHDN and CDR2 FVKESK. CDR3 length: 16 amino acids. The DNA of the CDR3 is TGTGCCAGCAGCCAAGCGGCGGCTAGCGGGAGGTACGAGCAGTACTTC. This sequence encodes CASSQAAASGRYEQYF.

In DNA, the CDR3 is TGTGCCAGTAGTGATAGAAGCTACGAGCAGTACTTC. Its translation: CASSDRSYEQYF. The chain is built from TRBV19 and TRBJ2-7; D ambiguous. Germline CDR1 reads LNHDA; CDR2 reads SQIVND (reference sequence). This CDR3 has 12 residues. V was trimmed by 5 bases and J by 3 bases, leaving 8 bases between them.

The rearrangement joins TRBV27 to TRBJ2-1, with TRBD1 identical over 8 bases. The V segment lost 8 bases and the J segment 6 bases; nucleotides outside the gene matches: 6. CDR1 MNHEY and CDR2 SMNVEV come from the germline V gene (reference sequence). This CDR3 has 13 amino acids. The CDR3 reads CASRSTGGNEQFF. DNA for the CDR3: TGTGCCAGCCGATCTACAGGGGGCAATGAGCAGTTCTTC.

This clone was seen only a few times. CDR3 nucleotides: TGTGCCAGTAAGCGACAGGTGCCAAATTCACCCCTCCACTTT. Translating it yields CASKRQVPNSPLHF. This chain uses TRBV19 with TRBJ1-6, with D possibly being TRBD1 (6 bases). The ends were cut back, 7 bases at V and 7 bases at J, with 14 bases in the middle. Per germline, CDR1 LNHDA and CDR2 SQIVND (reference sequence). The CDR3 runs 14 residues.

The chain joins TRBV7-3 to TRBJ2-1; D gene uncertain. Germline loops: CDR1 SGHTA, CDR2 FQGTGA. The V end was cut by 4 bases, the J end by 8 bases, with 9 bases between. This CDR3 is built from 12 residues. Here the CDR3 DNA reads TGTGCCAGCAGCTCTTTGGGCGATGAGCAGTTCTTC. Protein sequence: CASSSLGDEQFF.

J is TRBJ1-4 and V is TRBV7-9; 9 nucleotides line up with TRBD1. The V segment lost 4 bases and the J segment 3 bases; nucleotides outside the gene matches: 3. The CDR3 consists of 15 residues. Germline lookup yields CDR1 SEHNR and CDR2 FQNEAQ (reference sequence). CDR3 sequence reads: CASSWGQGSNEKLFF. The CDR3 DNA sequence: TGTGCCAGCAGCTGGGGACAGGGCTCTAATGAAAAACTGTTTTTT.

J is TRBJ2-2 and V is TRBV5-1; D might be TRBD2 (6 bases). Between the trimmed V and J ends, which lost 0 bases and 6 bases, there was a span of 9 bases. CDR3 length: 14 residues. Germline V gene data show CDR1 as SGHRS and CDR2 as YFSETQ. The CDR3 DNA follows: TGCGCCAGCAGCTTGGGCAGGGAGGCCGGGGAGCTGTTTTTT. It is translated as CASSLGREAGELFF.

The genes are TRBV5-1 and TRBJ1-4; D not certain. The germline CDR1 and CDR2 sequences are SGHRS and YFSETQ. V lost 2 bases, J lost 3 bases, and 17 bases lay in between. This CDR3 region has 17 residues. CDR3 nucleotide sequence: TGCGCCAGCAGCTTCATCGAAGCGGGGAAGGCTAATGAAAAACTGTTTTTT. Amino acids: CASSFIEAGKANEKLFF. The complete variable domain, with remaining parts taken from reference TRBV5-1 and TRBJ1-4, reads KAGVTQTPRYLIKTRGQQVTLSCSPISGHRSVSWYQQTPGQGLQFLFEYFSETQRNKGNFPGRFSGRQFSNSRSEMNVSTLELGDSALYLCASSFIEAGKANEKLFFGSGTQLSVL.

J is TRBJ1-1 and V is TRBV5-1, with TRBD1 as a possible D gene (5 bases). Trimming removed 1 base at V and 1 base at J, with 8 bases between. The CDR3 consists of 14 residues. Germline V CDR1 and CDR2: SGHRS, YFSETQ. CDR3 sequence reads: CASSLKQENTEAFF. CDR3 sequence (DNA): TGCGCCAGCAGCTTGAAACAGGAGAACACTGAAGCTTTCTTT.

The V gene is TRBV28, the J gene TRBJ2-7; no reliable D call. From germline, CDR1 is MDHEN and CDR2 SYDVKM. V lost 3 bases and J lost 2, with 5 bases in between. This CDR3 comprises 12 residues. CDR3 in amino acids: CASSFVAYEQYF. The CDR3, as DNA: TGTGCCAGCAGTTTCGTAGCCTACGAGCAGTACTTC.

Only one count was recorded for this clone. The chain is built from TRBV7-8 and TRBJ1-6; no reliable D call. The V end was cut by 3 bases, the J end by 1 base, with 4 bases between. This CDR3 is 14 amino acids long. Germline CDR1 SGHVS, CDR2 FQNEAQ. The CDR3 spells CASSFPSYNSPLHF. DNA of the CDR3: TGTGCCAGCAGCTTCCCGTCCTATAATTCACCCCTCCACTTT.

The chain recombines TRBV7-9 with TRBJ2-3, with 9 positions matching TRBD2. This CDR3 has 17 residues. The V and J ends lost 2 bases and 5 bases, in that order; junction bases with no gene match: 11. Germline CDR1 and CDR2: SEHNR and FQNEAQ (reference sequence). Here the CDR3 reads CASSLIVGREGLDTQYF. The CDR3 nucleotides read TGTGCCAGCAGCTTAATTGTAGGGCGGGAGGGCCTAGATACGCAGTATTTT.

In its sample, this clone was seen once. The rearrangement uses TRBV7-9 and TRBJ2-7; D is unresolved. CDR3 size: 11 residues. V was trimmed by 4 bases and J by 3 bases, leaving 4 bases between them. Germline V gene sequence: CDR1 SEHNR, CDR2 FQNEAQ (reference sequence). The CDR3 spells CASSSNYEQYF. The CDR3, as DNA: TGTGCCAGCAGCTCCAACTACGAGCAGTACTTC.

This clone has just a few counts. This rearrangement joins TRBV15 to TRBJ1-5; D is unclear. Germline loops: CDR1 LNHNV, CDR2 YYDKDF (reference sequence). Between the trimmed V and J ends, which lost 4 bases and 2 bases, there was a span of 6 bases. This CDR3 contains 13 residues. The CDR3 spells CATSNGGNQPQHF. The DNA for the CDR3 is TGTGCCACCAGCAACGGAGGCAATCAGCCCCAGCATTTT.

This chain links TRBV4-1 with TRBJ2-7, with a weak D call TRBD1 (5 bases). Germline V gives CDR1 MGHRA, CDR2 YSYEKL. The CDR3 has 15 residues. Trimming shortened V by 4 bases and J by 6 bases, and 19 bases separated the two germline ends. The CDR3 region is CASSPYLRGTGEQYF. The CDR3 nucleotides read TGCGCCAGCAGCCCCTATCTAAGGGGAACGGGCGAGCAGTACTTC.

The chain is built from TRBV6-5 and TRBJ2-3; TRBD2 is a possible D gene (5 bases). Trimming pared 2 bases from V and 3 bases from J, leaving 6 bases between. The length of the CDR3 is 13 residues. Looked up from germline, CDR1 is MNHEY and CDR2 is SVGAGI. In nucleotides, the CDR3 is TGTGCCAGCAGTTACAGGGAGACAGATACGCAGTATTTT. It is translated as CASSYRETDTQYF.

DNA of the CDR3: TGTGCCAGCAGCCTCAGCAGCGGGGCCTCCAATGAGCAGTTCTTC. Protein: CASSLSSGASNEQFF. The chain uses TRBV7-3 and TRBJ2-1; 7 nucleotides line up with TRBD2. V lost 5 bases and J lost 6; bases outside the gene matches: 10. Germline V CDR1 and CDR2: SGHTA, FQGTGA. CDR3 length: 15 residues. The full variable domain, in which reference TRBV7-3 and TRBJ2-1 provide the parts outside the CDR3, is GAGVSQTPSNKVTEKGKYVELRCDPISGHTALYWYRQSLGQGPEFLIYFQGTGAADDSGLPNDRFFAVRPEGSVSTLKIQRTERGDSAVYLCASSLSSGASNEQFFGPGTRLTVL.

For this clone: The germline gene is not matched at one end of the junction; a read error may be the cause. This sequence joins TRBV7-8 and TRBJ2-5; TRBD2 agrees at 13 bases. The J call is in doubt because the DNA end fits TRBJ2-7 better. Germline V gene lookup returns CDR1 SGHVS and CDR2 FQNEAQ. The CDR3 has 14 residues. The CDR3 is CTSSTGTSGTEQYF. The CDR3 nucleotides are TGTACCAGCAGCACCGGGACTAGCGGGACCGAGCAGTACTTC.

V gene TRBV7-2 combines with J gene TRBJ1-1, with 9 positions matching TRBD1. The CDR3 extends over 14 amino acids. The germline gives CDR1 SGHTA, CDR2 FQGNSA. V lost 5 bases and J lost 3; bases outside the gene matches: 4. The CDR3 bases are TGTGCCAGCAGCACGACAGGGGGTGACACTGAAGCTTTCTTT. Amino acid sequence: CASSTTGGDTEAFF.

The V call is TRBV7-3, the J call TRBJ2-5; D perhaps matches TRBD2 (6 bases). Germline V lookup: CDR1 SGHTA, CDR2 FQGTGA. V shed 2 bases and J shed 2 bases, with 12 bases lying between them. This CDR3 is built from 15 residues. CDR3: CASSLGLTLQETQYF. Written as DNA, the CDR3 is TGTGCCAGCAGCTTAGGACTAACACTACAAGAGACCCAGTACTTC.

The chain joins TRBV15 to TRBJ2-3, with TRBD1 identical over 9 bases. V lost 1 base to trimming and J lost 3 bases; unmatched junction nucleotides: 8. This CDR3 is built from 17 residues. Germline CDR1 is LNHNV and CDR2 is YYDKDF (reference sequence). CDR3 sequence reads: CATSRVPDRGFTDTQYF. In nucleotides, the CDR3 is TGTGCCACCAGCAGAGTTCCGGACAGGGGATTTACAGATACGCAGTATTTT.

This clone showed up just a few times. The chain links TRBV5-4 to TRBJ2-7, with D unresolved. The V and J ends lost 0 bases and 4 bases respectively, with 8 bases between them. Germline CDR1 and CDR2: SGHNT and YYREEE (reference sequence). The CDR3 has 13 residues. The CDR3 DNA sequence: TGTGCCAGCAGCTTGGTCGGCGGATACGAGCAGTACTTC. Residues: CASSLVGGYEQYF.

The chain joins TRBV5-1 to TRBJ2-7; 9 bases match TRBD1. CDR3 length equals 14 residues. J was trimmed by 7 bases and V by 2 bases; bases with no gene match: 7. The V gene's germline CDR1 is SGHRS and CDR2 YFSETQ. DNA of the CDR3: TGCGCCAGCAGCTTTTCGGGACAGGGAAGAGAGCAGTACTTC. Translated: CASSFSGQGREQYF.

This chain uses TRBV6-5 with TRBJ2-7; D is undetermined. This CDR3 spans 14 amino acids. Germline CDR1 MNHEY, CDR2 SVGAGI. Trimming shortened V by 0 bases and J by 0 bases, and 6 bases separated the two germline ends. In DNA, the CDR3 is TGTGCCAGCAGTTACTCGCACATCTCCTACGAGCAGTACTTC. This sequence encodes CASSYSHISYEQYF.

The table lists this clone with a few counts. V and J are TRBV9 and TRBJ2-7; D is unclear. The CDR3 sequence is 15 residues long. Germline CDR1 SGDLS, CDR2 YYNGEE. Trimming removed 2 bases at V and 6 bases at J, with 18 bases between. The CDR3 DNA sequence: TGTGCCAGCAGCGTTCAAGCGTCTTATGCGTCCGAGCAGTACTTC. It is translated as CASSVQASYASEQYF.

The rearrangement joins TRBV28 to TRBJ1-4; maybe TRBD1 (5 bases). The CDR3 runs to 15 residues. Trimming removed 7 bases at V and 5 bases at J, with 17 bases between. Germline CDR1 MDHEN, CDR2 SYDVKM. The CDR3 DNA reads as TGTGCCAGCACCGAAAGCGGGGGTGGAAATGAAAAACTGTTTTTT. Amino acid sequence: CASTESGGGNEKLFF.